This T cell receptor beta chain was found in a study of technical replicates of blood from a few donors. Data came from immunoSEQ multiplex PCR; TCRdb stores just in-frame clones and leaves some out. Here the sample spans about 53,000 clones, 86% being singletons. The J segment lost 2 bases and the V segment lost 7 bases, leaving 13 bases of the junction unmatched. The CDR3 runs 16 residues. From germline, CDR1 is SNHLY and CDR2 FYNNEI. Sequencing was carried out using PBMCs. This TCR was recovered from a human donor in good health. Some clones in this sample may be carry-over from other donors' samples. This chain links TRBV2 with TRBJ1-2, with TRBD1 matching 7 bases. DNA of the CDR3: TGTGCCAGCACCCTCTCTACCGGGGGACAGAACTATGGCTACACCTTC. This encodes CASTLSTGGQNYGYTF.